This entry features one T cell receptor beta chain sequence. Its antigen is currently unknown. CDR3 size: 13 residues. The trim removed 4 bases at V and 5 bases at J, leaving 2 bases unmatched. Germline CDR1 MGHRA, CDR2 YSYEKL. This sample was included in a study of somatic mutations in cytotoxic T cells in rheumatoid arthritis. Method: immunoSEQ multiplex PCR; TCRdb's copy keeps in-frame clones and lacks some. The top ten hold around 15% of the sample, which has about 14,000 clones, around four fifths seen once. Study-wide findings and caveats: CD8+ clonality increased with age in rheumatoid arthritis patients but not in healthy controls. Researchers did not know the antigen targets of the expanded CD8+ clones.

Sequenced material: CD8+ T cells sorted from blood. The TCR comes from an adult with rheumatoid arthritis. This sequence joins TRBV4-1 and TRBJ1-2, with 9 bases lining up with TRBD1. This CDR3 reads CASSRGQGYGYTF. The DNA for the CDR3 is TGCGCCAGCAGCCGTGGACAGGGGTATGGCTACACCTTC.